The rows below give T cell receptor beta chains drawn from one sample of a study of T-cell reconstitution after alpha-beta-depleted transplantation in children. Using its own MiXCR run on the PCR reads, TCRdb lists one record per CDR3 protein. The data show hundreds of thousands of distinct CDR3 sequences, less than 20% seen once. The sequencing here drew on PBMCs, mostly from graft donor cells, taken 360 days after TCRalphabeta/CD19-depleted stem cell transplant. The source is a male patient aged 10-17 years who had a stem cell transplant for acute lymphoblastic leukemia, so the T cells may come from the graft donor. The CDR3 runs from the conserved cysteine through the conserved F or W. The D gene is left open where the match is weak. Size is omitted from some rows. Given values are once, few, many or a class for expanded clones.

j_gene: TRBJ1-3
d_gene: .
len: 15
abundance: few
v_gene: TRBV3-1
CDR3aa: CASSQVVRSGRAIYF
CDR3nt: TGTGCCAGCAGCCAAGTCGTGCGTAGCGGTCGTGCCATATATTTT

j_gene: TRBJ2-1
d_gene: TRBD2
len: 18
abundance: .
v_gene: TRBV5-1
CDR3aa: CASSLPGLAGVSYNEQFF
CDR3nt: TGCGCCAGCAGCCTTCCGGGACTAGCGGGAGTCTCCTACAATGAGCAGTTCTTC

j_gene: TRBJ1-2
d_gene: .
len: 13
abundance: .
v_gene: TRBV12-3/TRBV12-4
CDR3aa: CASSLGRIKGYTF
CDR3nt: TGTGCCAGCAGCTTGGGACGGATCAAGGGCTACACCTTC

j_gene: TRBJ1-2
d_gene: .
len: 15
abundance: few
v_gene: TRBV6-2/TRBV6-3
CDR3aa: CASSYQQFTNYGYTF
CDR3nt: TGTGCCAGCAGTTATCAGCAGTTTACTAACTATGGCTACACCTTC

j_gene: TRBJ2-3
d_gene: TRBD1
len: 15
abundance: few
v_gene: TRBV20-1
CDR3aa: CSAKSTGSVADTQYF
CDR3nt: TGCAGTGCTAAGTCGACAGGGTCGGTGGCAGATACGCAGTATTTT

j_gene: TRBJ2-1
d_gene: TRBD2
len: 15
abundance: few
v_gene: TRBV20-1
CDR3aa: CSAPRLAGVGNEQFF
CDR3nt: TGCAGTGCTCCCCGACTAGCGGGAGTAGGTAATGAGCAGTTCTTC

j_gene: TRBJ1-1
d_gene: .
len: 14
abundance: .
v_gene: TRBV6-1
CDR3aa: CASSELGMNTEAFF
CDR3nt: TGTGCCAGCAGTGAATTGGGAATGAACACTGAAGCTTTCTTT

j_gene: TRBJ1-1
d_gene: TRBD1
len: 13
abundance: .
v_gene: TRBV20-1
CDR3aa: CSARDDQQGWAFF
CDR3nt: TGCAGTGCTAGAGACGACCAACAGGGGTGGGCTTTCTTT

j_gene: TRBJ2-5
d_gene: .
len: 16
abundance: .
v_gene: TRBV7-6
CDR3aa: CASSLIQGGHTETQYF
CDR3nt: TGTGCCAGCAGCTTAATTCAGGGGGGTCACACAGAGACCCAGTACTTC

j_gene: TRBJ2-1
d_gene: TRBD2
len: 17
abundance: few
v_gene: TRBV2
CDR3aa: CASKRRAGGGRGNEQFF
CDR3nt: TGTGCCAGCAAGAGAAGGGCGGGAGGTGGGCGAGGCAATGAGCAGTTCTTC

j_gene: TRBJ1-1
d_gene: .
len: 15
abundance: few
v_gene: TRBV6-1
CDR3aa: CASTKGRIPNTEAFF
CDR3nt: TGTGCCAGCACTAAGGGGCGGATCCCGAACACTGAAGCTTTCTTT

j_gene: TRBJ2-7
d_gene: TRBD2
len: 17
abundance: few
v_gene: TRBV12-3/TRBV12-4
CDR3aa: CASSKGLAGGYAHEQYF
CDR3nt: TGTGCCAGCAGCAAGGGACTAGCGGGAGGGTATGCCCACGAGCAGTACTTC

j_gene: TRBJ1-2
d_gene: .
len: 13
abundance: many
v_gene: TRBV5-6
CDR3aa: CASSPTVNYGYTF
CDR3nt: TGTGCCAGCAGCCCGACCGTGAACTATGGCTACACCTTC

j_gene: TRBJ2-3
d_gene: .
len: 14
abundance: once
v_gene: TRBV7-9
CDR3aa: CASSLQGFLDTQYF
CDR3nt: TGTGCCAGCAGCTTACAGGGGTTTCTAGATACGCAGTATTTT

j_gene: TRBJ2-3
d_gene: .
len: 12
abundance: .
v_gene: TRBV24-1
CDR3aa: CATSEHLDTQYF
CDR3nt: TGTGCCACCAGTGAGCATTTGGATACGCAGTATTTT

j_gene: TRBJ2-2
d_gene: .
len: 14
abundance: .
v_gene: TRBV5-1
CDR3aa: CASRLRDPDGELFF
CDR3nt: TGCGCCAGCCGACTCCGGGATCCTGACGGGGAGCTGTTTTTT

j_gene: TRBJ2-2
d_gene: TRBD2
len: 16
abundance: many
v_gene: TRBV7-3
CDR3aa: CASSLNPAGGPGELFF
CDR3nt: TGTGCCAGCAGCTTAAATCCAGCGGGAGGGCCCGGGGAGCTGTTTTTT

j_gene: TRBJ2-1
d_gene: TRBD2
len: 18
abundance: .
v_gene: TRBV5-1
CDR3aa: CASMGGTGGSPIILEQFF
CDR3nt: TGCGCCAGCATGGGAGGAACGGGAGGTTCACCCATAATTTTGGAGCAGTTCTTC

j_gene: TRBJ2-1
d_gene: TRBD2
len: 14
abundance: .
v_gene: TRBV5-1
CDR3aa: CASSQAGVKNEQFF
CDR3nt: TGCGCCAGCTCCCAAGCGGGAGTAAAAAATGAGCAGTTCTTC

j_gene: TRBJ2-1
d_gene: TRBD1
len: 17
abundance: .
v_gene: TRBV18
CDR3aa: CASSPPNRGQVIDEQFF
CDR3nt: TGTGCCAGCTCACCACCCAACAGGGGCCAAGTGATAGATGAGCAGTTCTTC

j_gene: TRBJ2-7
d_gene: TRBD2
len: 14
abundance: .
v_gene: TRBV19
CDR3aa: CASSMIAGAYEQYF
CDR3nt: TGTGCCAGTAGTATGATAGCGGGAGCCTACGAGCAGTACTTC

j_gene: TRBJ2-2
d_gene: TRBD2
len: 18
abundance: many
v_gene: TRBV11-2
CDR3aa: CASSLVVIASGTTGELFF
CDR3nt: TGTGCCAGCAGCTTAGTGGTCATCGCTAGCGGGACCACCGGGGAGCTGTTTTTT

j_gene: TRBJ2-7
d_gene: TRBD1
len: 15
abundance: .
v_gene: TRBV18
CDR3aa: CASSPPPGQGSEQYF
CDR3nt: TGTGCCAGCTCACCGCCACCGGGACAGGGGTCCGAGCAGTACTTC

j_gene: TRBJ2-7
d_gene: .
len: 13
abundance: many
v_gene: TRBV29-1
CDR3aa: CSARIGTFYEQYF
CDR3nt: TGCAGCGCACGTATCGGGACATTCTACGAGCAGTACTTC

j_gene: TRBJ1-5
d_gene: .
len: 13
abundance: few
v_gene: TRBV29-1
CDR3aa: CSVAWDSNQPQHF
CDR3nt: TGCAGCGTTGCATGGGATAGCAATCAGCCCCAGCATTTT

j_gene: TRBJ2-4
d_gene: TRBD2
len: 19
abundance: few
v_gene: TRBV5-1
CDR3aa: CASSYLPSGTKLAKNIQYF
CDR3nt: TGCGCCAGCAGCTACCTACCTAGCGGGACTAAGCTAGCCAAAAACATTCAGTACTTC

j_gene: TRBJ1-1
d_gene: .
len: 13
abundance: many
v_gene: TRBV4-1
CDR3aa: CASSQEANTEAFF
CDR3nt: TGCGCCAGCAGCCAGGAAGCAAACACTGAAGCTTTCTTT

j_gene: TRBJ2-1
d_gene: TRBD2
len: 17
abundance: .
v_gene: TRBV20-1
CDR3aa: CSARGLAGRLSYNEQFF
CDR3nt: TGCAGTGCTAGAGGCCTAGCGGGACGCCTCTCCTACAATGAGCAGTTCTTC

j_gene: TRBJ2-5
d_gene: TRBD2
len: 16
abundance: .
v_gene: TRBV24-1
CDR3aa: CATSDPGLAPQETQYF
CDR3nt: TGTGCCACCAGTGACCCGGGACTAGCGCCCCAAGAGACCCAGTACTTC

j_gene: TRBJ2-3
d_gene: .
len: 14
abundance: many
v_gene: TRBV12-3/TRBV12-4
CDR3aa: CASSFSGRGDTQYF
CDR3nt: TGTGCCAGCAGTTTTTCGGGGCGTGGAGATACGCAGTATTTT